The present TCR beta chain was sequenced within a study of early T cells in non-severe SARS-CoV-2 infection. Study overall: Unsorted whole-blood RNA was sequenced in bulk, leaving chains unpaired. Study results and limitations: Anti-spike CD8 specificities were favored by VDJdb matching, whose results missed private and CD4 specificities.

The TCR library protocol attached unique molecular identifiers to the individual cDNA molecules. TCRdb re-analysed the 5' RACE reads in MiXCR, keeping a single row per CDR3 protein. The table lists tens of thousands of distinct CDR3 sequences, roughly 14% of them singletons. The sample holds many counts of this clonotype. Antigen unknown. This CDR3 has 14 amino acids. The trim removed 3 bases at V and 7 bases at J, leaving 4 bases unmatched. Germline CDR1 and CDR2: SGHTA and FQGNSA. This sequence originates from an adult who was a healthcare worker with PCR-confirmed SARS-CoV-2 infection or an uninfected control (not recorded which). The V call is TRBV7-2, the J call TRBJ2-1; 9 bases are shared with TRBD2. Material for sequencing was whole blood. CDR3 region: CASSLIAGVNEQFF. The CDR3 DNA is TGTGCCAGCAGCTTGATAGCGGGAGTAAATGAGCAGTTCTTC. The full variable domain, completed using reference TRBV7-2 and TRBJ2-1, is GAGVSQSPSNKVTEKGKDVELRCDPISGHTALYWYRQSLGQGLEFLIYFQGNSAPDKSGLPSDRFSAERTGGSVSTLTIQRTQQEDSAVYLCASSLIAGVNEQFFGPGTRLTVL.